One and the same sample provided the 26 T cell receptor beta chains below, sequenced in a study of PD-1 blockade in classical Hodgkin lymphoma. Clones were read by immunoSEQ multiplex PCR, and TCRdb kept only the in-frame ones, dropping some. Here the sample spans 75,000 to 100,000 clones, roughly 91% being singletons. Time point defined: cycle 4 day 1 (C4D1), after less than 7 weeks of nivolumab. Following autologous stem cell transplantation, relapse occurred in every patient, and exposure to brentuximab vedotin varied. Sequencing used peripheral blood mononuclear cells (PBMCs), obtained before the fourth cycle of nivolumab. These receptor sequences come from a human donor with classical Hodgkin lymphoma.

The V call is TRBV6-6, the J call TRBJ1-4; D is perhaps TRBD1 (5 bases). Trimming took 2 bases from V and 10 from J, leaving 17 bases between them. CDR1 is MNHNY, CDR2 SVGAGI, per germline (reference sequence). This CDR3 has 15 amino acids. CDR3 residues: CASSYGGKKDGKLFF. The CDR3 DNA reads as TGTGCCAGCAGTTACGGGGGGAAGAAAGATGGAAAACTGTTTTTT.

This chain joins TRBV28 and TRBJ2-5, with 7 bases matching TRBD1. V shed 2 bases and J 2 bases; nucleotides not matched to a gene: 8. This CDR3 has 16 amino acids. Germline CDR1 and CDR2: MDHEN and SYDVKM. This CDR3 is CASSLKTGVRQETQYF. CDR3 bases: TGTGCCAGCAGTTTAAAAACAGGGGTGCGTCAAGAGACCCAGTACTTC. Together with reference TRBV28 and TRBJ2-5, the CDR3 gives the full variable domain: DVKVTQSSRYLVKRTGEKVFLECVQDMDHENMFWYRQDPGLGLRLIYFSYDVKMKEKGDIPEGYSVSREKKERFSLILESASTNQTSMYLCASSLKTGVRQETQYFGPGTRLLVL.

The CDR3 nucleotides are TGCGCCAGCAGTTTAACTGGCGGGAGTTCGGAGACCCAGTACTTC. Protein sequence: CASSLTGGSSETQYF. This sequence joins TRBV10-1 and TRBJ2-5, with 7 positions matching TRBD2. CDR1 and CDR2 (germline): WNHNN, SYGVQD (reference sequence). CDR3 size: 15 residues. V shed 5 bases and J 5 bases; nucleotides not matched to a gene: 11.

The V gene is TRBV4-1, the J gene TRBJ2-2; 11 positions match TRBD2. V lost 4 bases, J lost 4 bases, and 5 bases stayed unmatched. This CDR3 region has 16 residues. Germline V lookup: CDR1 MGHRA, CDR2 YSYEKL. CDR3 DNA sequence: TGCGCCAGCAGCCGACGACTAGCGGGAAGCACCGGGGAGCTGTTTTTT. Translated: CASSRRLAGSTGELFF.

This clone was seen only once. V usage is TRBV18 and J usage is TRBJ2-1; 7 bases fit TRBD2. Trimming cost V 3 bases and J 7 bases; bases outside gene matches: 15. Germline-derived CDR1 and CDR2 are KGHSH and LQKENI. This CDR3 contains 17 residues. CDR3 loop: CASSPRRASGDTNEQFF. CDR3 in DNA: TGTGCCAGCTCACCGAGGCGAGCAAGCGGGGATACGAATGAGCAGTTCTTC.

The chain links TRBV5-4 to TRBJ2-7, with 9 bases aligning to TRBD1. CDR1 SGHNT and CDR2 YYREEE come from the germline V gene (reference sequence). V lost 0 bases and J lost 4; bases outside the gene matches: 2. This CDR3 spans 14 amino acids. The CDR3 DNA sequence: TGTGCCAGCAGCTTGGGACAGGGGGAATACGAGCAGTACTTC. Translating gives CASSLGQGEYEQYF.

This clone was observed a single time. This chain joins TRBV27 and TRBJ2-7, with a tentative D call TRBD2 (5 bases). Germline CDR1 reads MNHEY; CDR2 reads SMNVEV (reference sequence). V dropped 1 base and J dropped 6 bases, with 10 bases sitting between them. This CDR3 has 13 amino acids. The CDR3 nucleotides are TGTGCCAGCAGTTTATATGAGGGTACCGAGCAGTACTTC. This encodes CASSLYEGTEQYF.

The CDR3 DNA reads TGTGCCAGCAGCTTAGGAGGGTTACAGAAAGAAGCTTTCTTT. Its protein is CASSLGGLQKEAFF. This chain joins TRBV11-2 and TRBJ1-1, with no clear D. The CDR3 extends over 14 amino acids. The V gene lost 1 base and the J gene lost 8 bases, with 14 bases spanning the gap. Germline CDR1 reads SGHAT; CDR2 reads FQNNGV.

This clone was observed a single time. The chain has TRBV7-9 and TRBJ2-7; 7 nucleotides line up with TRBD2. V was clipped by 4 bases and J by 6 bases; unmatched bases: 9. The length of the CDR3 is 14 residues. Germline values: CDR1 SEHNR, CDR2 FQNEAQ (reference sequence). CDR3 nucleotides: TGTGCCAGCAGCTCCGGGACTAAAAACCTCGAGCAGTACTTC. It specifies CASSSGTKNLEQYF.

In nucleotides, the CDR3 is TGCGCCAGCAGCTGGGAGGGAGTGACTGAAGCTTTCTTT. Amino acids: CASSWEGVTEAFF. This chain connects TRBV5-1 to TRBJ1-1; D remains unclear. V was trimmed by 3 bases and J by 5 bases, leaving 11 bases between them. Looked up from germline, CDR1 is SGHRS and CDR2 is YFSETQ. The length of the CDR3 is 13 residues.

This rearrangement joins TRBV7-9 to TRBJ2-1, with D possibly TRBD2 on 6 matching bases. In germline, CDR1 is SEHNR, CDR2 FQNEAQ (reference sequence). This CDR3 spans 16 amino acids. Trimming removed 5 bases at V and 6 bases at J, with 20 bases between. The CDR3 DNA sequence: TGTGCCAGCAGCCCCTGGGGCGGGGTTGAGGGCAATGAGCAGTTCTTC. Its protein product is CASSPWGGVEGNEQFF.

The genes are TRBV6-1 and TRBJ1-1, with D maybe TRBD1 (5 bases). CDR1 MNHNS and CDR2 SASEGT come from the germline V gene. The CDR3 is 15 residues long. V was pared by 7 bases and J by 0 bases, with 15 bases between. CDR3 nucleotide sequence: TGTGCCAGCACCCCGGGGGGGATGATGAACACTGAAGCTTTCTTT. Translated, it gives CASTPGGMMNTEAFF.

This chain uses TRBV27 with TRBJ2-7; 9 positions match TRBD1. Germline assignment: CDR1 MNHEY and CDR2 SMNVEV (reference sequence). V lost 6 bases to trimming and J lost 3 bases; unmatched junction nucleotides: 9. The CDR3 is 15 amino acids. The CDR3: CASSGGRDRDYEQYF. The DNA of the CDR3 is TGTGCCAGCAGCGGTGGTCGGGACAGGGACTACGAGCAGTACTTC.

This chain uses TRBV4-1 with TRBJ1-6; D unclear. Germline CDR1 reads MGHRA; CDR2 reads YSYEKL. There are 16 residues in the CDR3. V lost 2 bases and J lost 10, with 18 bases in between. CDR3 residues: CASSQPSTPPTSPLHF. The CDR3 coding sequence is TGCGCCAGCAGCCAACCCTCGACACCACCCACCTCACCCCTCCACTTT.

This chain uses TRBV29-1 with TRBJ2-7, with 7 bases aligning to TRBD1. CDR1 is SQVTM and CDR2 is ANQGSEA in the germline V gene. Trimming took 6 bases from V and 0 from J; bases not matched to a gene: 14. The CDR3 has 16 amino acids. The CDR3 protein is CSVAGTVHASSYEQYF. DNA for the CDR3: TGCAGCGTGGCCGGGACAGTGCACGCGAGCTCCTACGAGCAGTACTTC.

The J gene is TRBJ2-7, the V gene TRBV2; D is unclear. CDR1 SNHLY and CDR2 FYNNEI come from the germline V gene. The CDR3 has 12 amino acids. Trimming took off 7 bases at V and 1 base at J, with 8 bases between the two ends. This CDR3 reads CASIGDSYEQYF. The CDR3 DNA is TGTGCCAGCATCGGCGATTCCTACGAGCAGTACTTC.

The chain combines TRBV4-2 with TRBJ2-1; TRBD2 agrees at 11 bases. V trimming: 0 bases; J trimming: 6 bases; junction bases outside the gene matches: 10. CDR1 is LGHNA and CDR2 is YNFKEQ in the germline V gene. The CDR3 loop spans 18 amino acids. Here the CDR3 reads CASSQDSALAGGLNEQFF. DNA for the CDR3: TGTGCCAGCAGCCAAGACTCTGCCCTAGCGGGAGGCCTCAATGAGCAGTTCTTC.

V and J are TRBV6-5 and TRBJ2-4, with D tentatively TRBD1 (5 bases). CDR1 is MNHEY and CDR2 is SVGAGI in the germline V gene. This CDR3 contains 14 residues. V shed 4 bases and J shed 3 bases, with 10 bases lying between them. The CDR3 coding sequence is TGTGCCAGCAGTTCTCAGGGCGACAAAAACATTCAGTACTTC. It is translated as CASSSQGDKNIQYF.

This CDR3 reads CASSEYWTSYEQYF. Written as DNA, the CDR3 is TGTGCCAGCAGTGAATATTGGACATCCTACGAGCAGTACTTC. The chain joins TRBV6-1 to TRBJ2-7, with D possibly TRBD1 on 5 matching bases. V was shortened by 2 bases and J by 1 base, with 9 bases between the two germline ends. In germline, CDR1 is MNHNS, CDR2 SASEGT. This CDR3 has 14 amino acids.

V gene TRBV4-1 combines with J gene TRBJ2-3, with TRBD2 matching 7 bases. Per the germline V gene, CDR1 is MGHRA and CDR2 is YSYEKL. The CDR3 sequence is 16 residues long. J was trimmed by 4 bases and V by 3 bases; bases with no gene match: 10. In nucleotides, the CDR3 is TGCGCCAGCAGCCATGTCGGGAGGCAAAATCCAGATACGCAGTATTTT. As protein: CASSHVGRQNPDTQYF.

V is TRBV19 and J is TRBJ2-2; D is perhaps TRBD2 (6 bases). V lost 6 bases, J lost 3 bases, and 14 bases lay in between. The CDR3 spans 15 residues. From germline, CDR1 is LNHDA and CDR2 SQIVND (reference sequence). The CDR3 nucleotides read TGTGCCAGTAGCAACCGGGACTGGTACACCGGGGAGCTGTTTTTT. It codes for CASSNRDWYTGELFF.

This clone was counted once. This chain links TRBV19 with TRBJ1-2, with unresolved D. The CDR3 totals 15 residues. Trimming pared 2 bases from V and 0 bases from J, leaving 10 bases between. Germline-derived CDR1 and CDR2 are LNHDA and SQIVND (reference sequence). The CDR3 coding sequence is TGTGCCAGTAGTATACGGGGTAGGGCTAACTATGGCTACACCTTC. Encoded protein: CASSIRGRANYGYTF.

V is TRBV7-8 and J is TRBJ2-3; 10 positions agree with TRBD1. Germline V gene sequence: CDR1 SGHVS, CDR2 FQNEAQ. The CDR3 runs to 16 residues. With 3 bases clipped from V and 3 bases from J, the junction kept 6 bases outside the gene matches. The CDR3 nucleotides read TGTGCCAGCAGCTTTTTAGACAGGGGGCTAACAGATACGCAGTATTTT. Translation: CASSFLDRGLTDTQYF.

V gene TRBV6-6 combines with J gene TRBJ1-1, with TRBD1 matching 7 bases. Germline-derived CDR1 and CDR2 are MNHNY and SVGAGI (reference sequence). The CDR3 runs 16 residues. V lost 2 bases, J lost 6 bases, and 12 bases stayed unmatched. DNA for the CDR3: TGTGCCAGCAGTTACACCCCTCGCAGCAGGGGGGCTGAAGCTTTCTTT. Protein: CASSYTPRSRGAEAFF.

CDR3 bases: TGTGCCAGCAGTGAACAAGCGGGAGGGCCTAATGAGCAGTTCTTC. Translated, it gives CASSEQAGGPNEQFF. This chain links TRBV25-1 with TRBJ2-1, with 10 bases identical to TRBD2. The trim removed 2 bases at V and 7 bases at J, leaving 5 bases unmatched. The CDR3 runs to 15 residues. Germline values: CDR1 MGHDK, CDR2 SYGVNS. The complete variable domain, with remaining parts taken from reference TRBV25-1 and TRBJ2-1, reads EADIYQTPRYLVIGTGKKITLECSQTMGHDKMYWYQQDPGMELHLIHYSYGVNSTEKGDLSSESTVSRIRTEHFPLTLESARPSHTSQYLCASSEQAGGPNEQFFGPGTRLTVL.

The rearrangement joins TRBV2 to TRBJ2-1; the match to TRBD2 covers 8 bases. J lost 8 bases, V lost 11 bases, and 20 bases had no gene match. Germline CDR1 and CDR2: SNHLY and FYNNEI. The length of the CDR3 is 16 residues. CDR3 loop: CAGLTGEGTSTDEQFF. The CDR3 nucleotides read TGTGCCGGTCTCACGGGGGAAGGGACTAGTACGGATGAGCAGTTCTTC. The entire variable domain, with the rest obtained from reference TRBV2 and TRBJ2-1, is as follows: EPEVTQTPSHQVTQMGQEVILRCVPISNHLYFYWYRQILGQKVEFLVSFYNNEISEKSEIFDDQFSVERPDGSNFTLKIRSTKLEDSAMYFCAGLTGEGTSTDEQFFGPGTRLTVL.